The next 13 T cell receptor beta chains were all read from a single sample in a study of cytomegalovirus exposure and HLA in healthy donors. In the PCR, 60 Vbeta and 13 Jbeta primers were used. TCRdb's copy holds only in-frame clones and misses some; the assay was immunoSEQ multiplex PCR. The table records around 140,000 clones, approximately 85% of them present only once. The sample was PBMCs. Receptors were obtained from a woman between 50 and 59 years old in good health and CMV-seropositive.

CDR3 coding DNA: TGTGCCAGCAGCAAAAGACAGTTTCCCCAGTCTGGGGCCAACGTCCTGACTTTC. Translation gives CASSKRQFPQSGANVLTF. V is TRBV7-2 and J is TRBJ2-6, with a weak D call TRBD1 (5 bases). The CDR3 contains 18 residues. Germline CDR1 and CDR2: SGHTA and FQGNSA. V lost 5 bases, J lost 1 base, and 18 bases lay in between.

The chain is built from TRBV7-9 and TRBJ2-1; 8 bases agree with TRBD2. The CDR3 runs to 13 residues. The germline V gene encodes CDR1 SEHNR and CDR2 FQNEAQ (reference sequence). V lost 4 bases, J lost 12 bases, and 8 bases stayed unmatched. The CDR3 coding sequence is TGTGCCAGCAGCTCTATAGCGGGACCCCCGCAGTTCTTC. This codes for CASSSIAGPPQFF.

The CDR3 sequence is CASSLRRNQPQHF. The CDR3 region has the DNA TGTGCCAGCAGCCTTAGGAGGAATCAGCCCCAGCATTTT. The rearrangement joins TRBV11-1 to TRBJ1-5, with unresolved D. The ends were cut back, 5 bases at V and 4 bases at J, with 9 bases in the middle. The CDR3 covers 13 residues. From germline, CDR1 is SGHAT and CDR2 FQDESV (reference sequence).

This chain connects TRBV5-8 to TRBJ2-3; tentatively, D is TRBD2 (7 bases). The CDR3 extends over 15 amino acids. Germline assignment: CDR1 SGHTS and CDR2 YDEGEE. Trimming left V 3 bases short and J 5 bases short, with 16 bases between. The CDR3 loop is CASSSTGGRGDTQYF. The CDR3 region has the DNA TGTGCCAGCAGCTCTACGGGGGGCAGAGGAGATACGCAGTATTTT.

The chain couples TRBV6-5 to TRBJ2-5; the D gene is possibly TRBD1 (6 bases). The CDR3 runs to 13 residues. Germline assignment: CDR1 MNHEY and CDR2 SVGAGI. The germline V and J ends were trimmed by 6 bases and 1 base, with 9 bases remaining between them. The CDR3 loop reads CASSRTVQETQYF. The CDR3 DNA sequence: TGTGCCAGCAGCCGGACAGTCCAAGAGACCCAGTACTTC.

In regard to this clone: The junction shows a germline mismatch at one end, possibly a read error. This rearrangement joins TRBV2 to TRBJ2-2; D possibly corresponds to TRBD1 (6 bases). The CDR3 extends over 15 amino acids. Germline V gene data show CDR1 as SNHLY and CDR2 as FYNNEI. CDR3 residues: CASREGQRNTGELFF. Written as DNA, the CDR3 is TGTGCCAGCAGAGAAGGACAGCGGAACACCGGGGAGCTGTTTTTT.

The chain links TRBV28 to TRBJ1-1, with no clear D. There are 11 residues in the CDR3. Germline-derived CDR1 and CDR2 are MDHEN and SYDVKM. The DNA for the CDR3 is TGTGTTACTCTCGAGAACACTGAAGCTTTCTTT. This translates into CVTLENTEAFF.

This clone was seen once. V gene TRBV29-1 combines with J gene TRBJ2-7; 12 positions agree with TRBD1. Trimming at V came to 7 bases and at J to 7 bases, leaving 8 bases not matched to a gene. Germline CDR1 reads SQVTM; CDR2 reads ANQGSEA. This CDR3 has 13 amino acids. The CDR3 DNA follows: TGCAGCGCGGAGGGACAGGGGGCAAGGGAGCAGTACTTC. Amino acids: CSAEGQGAREQYF.

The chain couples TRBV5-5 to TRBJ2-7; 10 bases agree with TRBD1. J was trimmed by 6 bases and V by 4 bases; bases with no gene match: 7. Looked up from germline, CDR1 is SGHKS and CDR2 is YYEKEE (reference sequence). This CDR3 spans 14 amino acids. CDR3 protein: CASSIGTGDLEQYF. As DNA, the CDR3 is TGTGCCAGCAGCATCGGGACAGGGGATCTCGAGCAGTACTTC. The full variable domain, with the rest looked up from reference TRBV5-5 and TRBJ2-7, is DAGVTQSPTHLIKTRGQQVTLRCSPISGHKSVSWYQQVLGQGPQFIFQYYEKEERGRGNFPDRFSARQFPNYSSELNVNALLLGDSALYLCASSIGTGDLEQYFGPGTRLTVT.

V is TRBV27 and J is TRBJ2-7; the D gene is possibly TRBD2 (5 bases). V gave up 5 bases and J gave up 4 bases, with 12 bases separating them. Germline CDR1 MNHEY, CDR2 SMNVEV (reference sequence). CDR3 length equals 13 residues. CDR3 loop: CASSPGLQYEQYF. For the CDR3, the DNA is TGTGCCAGCAGTCCAGGACTCCAATACGAGCAGTACTTC.

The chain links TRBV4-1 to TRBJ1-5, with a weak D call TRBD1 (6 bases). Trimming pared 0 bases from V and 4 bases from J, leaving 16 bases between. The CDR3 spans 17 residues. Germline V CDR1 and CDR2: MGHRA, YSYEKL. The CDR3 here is CASSQEVFRTVNQPQHF. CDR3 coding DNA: TGCGCCAGCAGCCAAGAAGTCTTCCGGACAGTAAATCAGCCCCAGCATTTT.

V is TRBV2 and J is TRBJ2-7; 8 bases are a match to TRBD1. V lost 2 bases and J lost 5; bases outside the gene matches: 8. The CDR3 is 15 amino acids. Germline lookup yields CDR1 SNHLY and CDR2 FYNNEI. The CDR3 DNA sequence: TGTGCCAGCAGTGAACGGTCAGGGGGCCACCACGAGCAGTACTTC. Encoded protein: CASSERSGGHHEQYF.

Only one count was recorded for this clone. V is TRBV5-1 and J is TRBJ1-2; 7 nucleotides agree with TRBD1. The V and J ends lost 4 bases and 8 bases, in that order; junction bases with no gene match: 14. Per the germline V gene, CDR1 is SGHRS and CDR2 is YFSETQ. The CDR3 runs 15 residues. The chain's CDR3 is CASSPETSLRGGYTF. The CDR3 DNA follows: TGCGCCAGCAGCCCAGAGACTTCTCTCAGGGGGGGCTACACCTTC.